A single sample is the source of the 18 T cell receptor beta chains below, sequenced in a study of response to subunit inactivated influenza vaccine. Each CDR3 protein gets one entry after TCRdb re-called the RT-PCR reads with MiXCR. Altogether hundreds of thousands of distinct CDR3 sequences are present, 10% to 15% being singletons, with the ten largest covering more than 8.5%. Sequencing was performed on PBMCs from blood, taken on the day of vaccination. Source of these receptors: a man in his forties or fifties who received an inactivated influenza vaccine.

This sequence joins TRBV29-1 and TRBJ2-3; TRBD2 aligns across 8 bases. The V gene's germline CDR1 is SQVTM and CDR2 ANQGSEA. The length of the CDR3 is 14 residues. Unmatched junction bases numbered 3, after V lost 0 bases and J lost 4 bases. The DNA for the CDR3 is TGCAGCGTTGAAGATCCGGGAGGGTCAGATACGCAGTATTTT. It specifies CSVEDPGGSDTQYF.

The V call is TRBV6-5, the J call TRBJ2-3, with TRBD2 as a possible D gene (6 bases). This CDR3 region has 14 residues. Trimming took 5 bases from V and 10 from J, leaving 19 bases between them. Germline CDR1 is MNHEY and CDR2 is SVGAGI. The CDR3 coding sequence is TGTGCCAGCAGTCACCGCCAACTAGCATCCGCGCAGTATTTT. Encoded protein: CASSHRQLASAQYF.

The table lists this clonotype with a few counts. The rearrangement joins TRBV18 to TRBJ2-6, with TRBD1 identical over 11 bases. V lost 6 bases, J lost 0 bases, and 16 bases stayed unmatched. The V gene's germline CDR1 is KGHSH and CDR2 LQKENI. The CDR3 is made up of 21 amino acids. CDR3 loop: CASSPLPGQGVRNSGANVLTF. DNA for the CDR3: TGTGCCAGCTCCCCCTTGCCGGGACAGGGGGTAAGGAACTCTGGGGCCAACGTCCTGACTTTC.

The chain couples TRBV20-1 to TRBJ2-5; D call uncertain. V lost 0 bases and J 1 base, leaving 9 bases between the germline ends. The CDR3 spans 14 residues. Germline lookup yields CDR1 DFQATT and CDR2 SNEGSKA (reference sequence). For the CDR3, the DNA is TGCAGTGCTAGAGATCGCCGGATCCAAGAGACCCAGTACTTC. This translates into CSARDRRIQETQYF.

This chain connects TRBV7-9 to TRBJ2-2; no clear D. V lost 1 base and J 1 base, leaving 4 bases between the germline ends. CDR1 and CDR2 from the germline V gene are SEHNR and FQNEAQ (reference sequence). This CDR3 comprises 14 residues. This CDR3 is CASSLELNTGELFF. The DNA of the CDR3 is TGTGCCAGCAGCTTAGAGCTGAACACCGGGGAGCTGTTTTTT.

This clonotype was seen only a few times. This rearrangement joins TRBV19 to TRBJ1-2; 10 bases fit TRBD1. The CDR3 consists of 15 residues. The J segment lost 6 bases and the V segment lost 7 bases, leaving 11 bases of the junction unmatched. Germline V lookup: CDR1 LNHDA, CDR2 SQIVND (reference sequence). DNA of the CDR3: TGTGCCAGTATCGACAGGGGGCGGTTTCTCCATGGCTACACCTTC. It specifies CASIDRGRFLHGYTF.

CDR3 sequence reads: CSARDGGSTGELFF. Written as DNA, the CDR3 is TGCAGTGCTAGAGATGGGGGTTCGACCGGGGAGCTGTTTTTT. This chain joins TRBV20-1 and TRBJ2-2, with D perhaps assigned TRBD1 or TRBD2 (5 bases each). Trimming removed 0 bases from V and 5 bases from J, with 10 bases in between. This CDR3 has 14 amino acids. The germline V gene has CDR1 DFQATT and CDR2 SNEGSKA (reference sequence).

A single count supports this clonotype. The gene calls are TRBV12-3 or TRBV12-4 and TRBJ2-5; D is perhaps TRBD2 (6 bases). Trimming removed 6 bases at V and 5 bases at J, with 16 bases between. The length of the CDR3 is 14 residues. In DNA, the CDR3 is TGTGCCAGCAGGCCAACCGGGAGTAGGGAGACCCAGTACTTC. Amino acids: CASRPTGSRETQYF.

The CDR3 coding sequence is TGTGCCAGCAGCCCCCAAGGAGGACAGGCGGTCAATGAGCAGTTCTTC. Translation gives CASSPQGGQAVNEQFF. The V call is TRBV3-1, the J call TRBJ2-1; 7 nucleotides line up with TRBD1. CDR3 length: 16 amino acids. CDR1 is LGHDT and CDR2 is YNNKEL in the germline V gene (reference sequence). After removal of 4 bases from V and 6 bases from J, the junction contained 12 bases not matched to a gene.

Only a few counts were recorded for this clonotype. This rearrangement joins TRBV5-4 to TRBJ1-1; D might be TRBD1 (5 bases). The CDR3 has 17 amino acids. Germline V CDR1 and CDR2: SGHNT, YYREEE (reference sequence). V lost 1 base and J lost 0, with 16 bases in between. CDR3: CASSLSAGWAMNTEAFF. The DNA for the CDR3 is TGTGCCAGCAGCTTGTCGGCAGGGTGGGCGATGAACACTGAAGCTTTCTTT. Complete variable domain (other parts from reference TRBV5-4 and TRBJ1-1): ETGVTQSPTHLIKTRGQQVTLRCSSQSGHNTVSWYQQALGQGPQFIFQYYREEENGRGNFPPRFSGLQFPNYSSELNVNALELDDSALYLCASSLSAGWAMNTEAFFGQGTRLTVV.

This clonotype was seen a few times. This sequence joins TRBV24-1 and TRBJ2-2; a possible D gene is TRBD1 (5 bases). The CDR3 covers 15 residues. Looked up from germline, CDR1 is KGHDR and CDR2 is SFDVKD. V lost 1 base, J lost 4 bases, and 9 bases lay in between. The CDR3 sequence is CATSDLTRATGELFF. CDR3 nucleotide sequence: TGTGCCACCAGTGATTTAACCAGGGCCACCGGGGAGCTGTTTTTT.

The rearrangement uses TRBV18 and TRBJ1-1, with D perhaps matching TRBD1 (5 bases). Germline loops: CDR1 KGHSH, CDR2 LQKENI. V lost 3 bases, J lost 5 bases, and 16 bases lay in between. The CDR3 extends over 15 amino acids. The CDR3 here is CASSPPGGAGTEAFF. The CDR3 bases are TGTGCCAGCTCACCCCCAGGAGGGGCAGGGACTGAAGCTTTCTTT.

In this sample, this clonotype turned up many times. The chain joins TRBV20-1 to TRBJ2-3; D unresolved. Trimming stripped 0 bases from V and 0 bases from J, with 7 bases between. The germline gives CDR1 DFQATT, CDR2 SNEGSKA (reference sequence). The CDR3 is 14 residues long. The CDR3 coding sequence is TGCAGTGCTAGAGACGGACCTAGCACAGATACGCAGTATTTT. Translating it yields CSARDGPSTDTQYF.

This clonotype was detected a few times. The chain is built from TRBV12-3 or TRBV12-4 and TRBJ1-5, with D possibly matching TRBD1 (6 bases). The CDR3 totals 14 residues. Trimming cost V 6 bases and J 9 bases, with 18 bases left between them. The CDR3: CASSPQGTPGPQHF. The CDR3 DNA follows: TGTGCCAGCAGCCCCCAGGGGACCCCGGGGCCCCAGCATTTT.

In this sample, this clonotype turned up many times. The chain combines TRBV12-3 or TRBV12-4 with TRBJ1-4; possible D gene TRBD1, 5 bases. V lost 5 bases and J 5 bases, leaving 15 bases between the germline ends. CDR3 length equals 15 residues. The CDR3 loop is CASSPAGRINEKLFF. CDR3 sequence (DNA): TGTGCCAGCAGTCCCGCGGGACGGATCAATGAAAAACTGTTTTTT.

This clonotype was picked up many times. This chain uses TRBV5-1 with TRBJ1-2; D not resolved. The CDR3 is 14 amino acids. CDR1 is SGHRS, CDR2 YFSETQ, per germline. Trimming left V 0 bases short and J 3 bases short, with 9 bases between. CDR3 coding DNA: TGCGCCAGCAGCTTGGCCGACGGGCACTATGGCTACACCTTC. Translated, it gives CASSLADGHYGYTF.

The CDR3 here is CATSRDKPDTQYF. CDR3 DNA: TGTGCCACCAGCAGAGATAAGCCAGATACGCAGTATTTT. The gene calls are TRBV15 and TRBJ2-3; D not resolved. The germline CDR1 and CDR2 sequences are LNHNV and YYDKDF (reference sequence). The CDR3 runs to 13 residues. V shed 0 bases and J shed 4 bases, with 5 bases lying between them. Using reference TRBV15 and TRBJ2-3 for the parts outside the CDR3, the full variable domain is DAMVIQNPRYQVTQFGKPVTLSCSQTLNHNVMYWYQQKSSQAPKLLFHYYDKDFNNEADTPDNFQSRRPNTSFCFLDIRSPGLGDTAMYLCATSRDKPDTQYFGPGTRLTVL.

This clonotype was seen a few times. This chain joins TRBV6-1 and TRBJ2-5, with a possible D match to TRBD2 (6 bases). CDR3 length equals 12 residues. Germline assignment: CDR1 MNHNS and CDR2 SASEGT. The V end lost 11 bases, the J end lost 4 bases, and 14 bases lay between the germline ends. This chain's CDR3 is CAWGGWGETQYF. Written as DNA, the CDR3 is TGTGCCTGGGGAGGTTGGGGAGAGACCCAGTACTTC.